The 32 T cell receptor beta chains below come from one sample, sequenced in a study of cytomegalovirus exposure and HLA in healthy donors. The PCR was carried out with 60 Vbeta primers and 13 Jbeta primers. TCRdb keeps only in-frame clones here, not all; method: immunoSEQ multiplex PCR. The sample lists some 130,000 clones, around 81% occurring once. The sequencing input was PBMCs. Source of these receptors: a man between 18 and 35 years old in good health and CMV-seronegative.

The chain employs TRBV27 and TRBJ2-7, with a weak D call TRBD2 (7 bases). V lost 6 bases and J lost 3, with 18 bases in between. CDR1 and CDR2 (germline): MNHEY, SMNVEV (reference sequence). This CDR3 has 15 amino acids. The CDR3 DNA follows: TGTGCCAGCAGCGGAGAGCGGGACACCAGCTACGAGCAGTACTTC. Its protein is CASSGERDTSYEQYF.

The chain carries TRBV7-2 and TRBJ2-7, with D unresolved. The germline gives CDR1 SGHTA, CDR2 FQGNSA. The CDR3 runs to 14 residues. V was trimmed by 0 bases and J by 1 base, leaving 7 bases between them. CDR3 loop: CASSLAVSSYEQYF. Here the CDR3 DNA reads TGTGCCAGCAGCTTAGCTGTCAGTTCCTACGAGCAGTACTTC.

In DNA form, the CDR3 reads TGTGCCAGCAGTACAGAACGCACAGATACGCAGTATTTT. This translates into CASSTERTDTQYF. This chain joins TRBV6-4 and TRBJ2-3; no clear D gene. CDR1 is MRHNA, CDR2 SNTAGT, per germline. Trimming left V 5 bases short and J 1 base short, with 7 bases between. The CDR3 runs to 13 residues.

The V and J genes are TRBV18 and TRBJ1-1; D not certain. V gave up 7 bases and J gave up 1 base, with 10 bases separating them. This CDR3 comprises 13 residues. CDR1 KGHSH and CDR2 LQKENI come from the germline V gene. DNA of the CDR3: TGTGCCAGCTTTTTAGACTGGAACACTGAAGCTTTCTTT. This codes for CASFLDWNTEAFF. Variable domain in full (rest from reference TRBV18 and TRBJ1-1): NAGVMQNPRHLVRRRGQEARLRCSPMKGHSHVYWYRQLPEEGLKFMVYLQKENIIDESGMPKERFSAEFPKEGPSILRIQQVVRGDSAAYFCASFLDWNTEAFFGQGTRLTVV.

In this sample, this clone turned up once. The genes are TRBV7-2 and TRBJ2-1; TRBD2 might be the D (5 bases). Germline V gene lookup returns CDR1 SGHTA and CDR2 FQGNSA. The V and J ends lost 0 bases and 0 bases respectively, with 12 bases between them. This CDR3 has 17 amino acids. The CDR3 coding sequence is TGTGCCAGCAGCTTAGCGACCGAGGGAATCTCCTACAATGAGCAGTTCTTC. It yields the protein CASSLATEGISYNEQFF.

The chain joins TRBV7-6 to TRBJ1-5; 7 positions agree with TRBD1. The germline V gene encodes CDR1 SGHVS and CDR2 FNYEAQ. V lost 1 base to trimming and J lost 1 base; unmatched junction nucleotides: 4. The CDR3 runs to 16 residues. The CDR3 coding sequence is TGTGCCAGCAGCTTAGGAGACAGGGAGAGCAATCAGCCCCAGCATTTT. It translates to CASSLGDRESNQPQHF. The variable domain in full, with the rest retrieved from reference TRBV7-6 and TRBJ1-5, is GAGVSQSPRYKVTKRGQDVALRCDPISGHVSLYWYRQALGQGPEFLTYFNYEAQQDKSGLPNDRFSAERPEGSISTLTIQRTEQRDSAMYRCASSLGDRESNQPQHFGDGTRLSIL.

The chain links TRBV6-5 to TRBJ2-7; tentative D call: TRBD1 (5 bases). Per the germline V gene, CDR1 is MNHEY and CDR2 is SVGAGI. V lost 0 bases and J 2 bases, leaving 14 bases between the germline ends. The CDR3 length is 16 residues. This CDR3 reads CASSYSPDSLTYEQYF. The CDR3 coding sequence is TGTGCCAGCAGTTACTCGCCAGACAGCCTAACCTACGAGCAGTACTTC.

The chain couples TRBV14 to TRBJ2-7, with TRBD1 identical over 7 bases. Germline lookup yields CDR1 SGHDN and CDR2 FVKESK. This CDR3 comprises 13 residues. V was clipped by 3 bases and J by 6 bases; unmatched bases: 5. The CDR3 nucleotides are TGTGCCAGCAGCCAGACAGGGTCAGGCGAGCAGTACTTC. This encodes CASSQTGSGEQYF.

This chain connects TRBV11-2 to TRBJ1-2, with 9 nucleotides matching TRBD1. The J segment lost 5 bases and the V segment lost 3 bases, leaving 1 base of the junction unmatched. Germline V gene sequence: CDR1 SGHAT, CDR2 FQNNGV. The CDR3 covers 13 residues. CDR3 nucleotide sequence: TGTGCCAGCAGCTTTGGGACAGGGTATGGCTACACCTTC. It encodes CASSFGTGYGYTF. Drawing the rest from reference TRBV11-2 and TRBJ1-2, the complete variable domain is EAGVAQSPRYKIIEKRQSVAFWCNPISGHATLYWYQQILGQGPKLLIQFQNNGVVDDSQLPKDRFSAERLKGVDSTLKIQPAKLEDSAVYLCASSFGTGYGYTFGSGTRLTVV.

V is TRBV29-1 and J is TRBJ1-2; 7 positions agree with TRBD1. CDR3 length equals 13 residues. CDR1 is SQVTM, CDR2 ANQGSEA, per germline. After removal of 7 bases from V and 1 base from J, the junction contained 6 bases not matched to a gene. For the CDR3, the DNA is TGCAGCGCCCCCCAGGGGGATAACTATGGCTACACCTTC. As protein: CSAPQGDNYGYTF.

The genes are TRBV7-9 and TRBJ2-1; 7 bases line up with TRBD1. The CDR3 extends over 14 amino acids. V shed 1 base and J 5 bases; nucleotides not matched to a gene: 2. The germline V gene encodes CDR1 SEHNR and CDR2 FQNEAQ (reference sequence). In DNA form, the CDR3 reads TGTGCCAGCAGCTTAGGGGGGACAGACAATGAGCAGTTCTTC. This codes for CASSLGGTDNEQFF.

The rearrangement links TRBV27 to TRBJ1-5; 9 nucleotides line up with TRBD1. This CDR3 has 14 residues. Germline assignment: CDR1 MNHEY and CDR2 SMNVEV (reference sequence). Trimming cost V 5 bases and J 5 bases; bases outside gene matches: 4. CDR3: CASSRGQGHQPQHF. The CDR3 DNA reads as TGTGCCAGCAGTCGAGGACAGGGGCATCAGCCCCAGCATTTT.

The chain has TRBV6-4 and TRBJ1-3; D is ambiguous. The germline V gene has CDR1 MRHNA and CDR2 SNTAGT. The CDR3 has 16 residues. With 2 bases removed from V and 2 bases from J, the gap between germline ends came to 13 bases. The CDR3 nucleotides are TGTGCCAGCAGTGACGGCGGGGAGAGTCCTGGAAACACCATATATTTT. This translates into CASSDGGESPGNTIYF.

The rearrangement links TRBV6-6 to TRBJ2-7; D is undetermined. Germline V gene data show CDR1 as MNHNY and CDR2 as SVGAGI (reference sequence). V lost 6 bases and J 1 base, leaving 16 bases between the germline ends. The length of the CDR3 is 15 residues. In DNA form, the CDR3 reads TGTGCCAGCAGCCCCCTTCCCAGGCAATCCTACGAGCAGTACTTC. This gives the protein CASSPLPRQSYEQYF.

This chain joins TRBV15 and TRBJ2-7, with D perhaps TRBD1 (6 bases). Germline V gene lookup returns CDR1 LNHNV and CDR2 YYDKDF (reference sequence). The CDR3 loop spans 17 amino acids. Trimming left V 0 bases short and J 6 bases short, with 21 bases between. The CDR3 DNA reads TGTGCCACCAGCAGAGATTATCAGGGTGAGGGGGTAGGCGAGCAGTACTTC. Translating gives CATSRDYQGEGVGEQYF.

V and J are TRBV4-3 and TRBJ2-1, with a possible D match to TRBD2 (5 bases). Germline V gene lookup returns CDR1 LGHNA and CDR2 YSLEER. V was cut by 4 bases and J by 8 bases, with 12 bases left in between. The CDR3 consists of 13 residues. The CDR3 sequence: CASSRMTGYEQFF. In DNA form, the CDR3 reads TGCGCCAGCAGCCGCATGACGGGGTATGAGCAGTTCTTC.

The CDR3 region is CASSLNSDQPQHF. The CDR3 DNA reads TGTGCCAGCAGCTTAAATTCGGATCAGCCCCAGCATTTT. This rearrangement joins TRBV7-9 to TRBJ1-5; the D is unclear. Germline V gene data show CDR1 as SEHNR and CDR2 as FQNEAQ (reference sequence). Trimming removed 2 bases from V and 5 bases from J, with 7 bases in between. This CDR3 spans 13 amino acids. The whole variable domain, remainder taken from reference TRBV7-9 and TRBJ1-5, is DTGVSQNPRHKITKRGQNVTFRCDPISEHNRLYWYRQTLGQGPEFLTYFQNEAQLEKSRLLSDRFSAERPKGSFSTLEIQRTEQGDSAMYLCASSLNSDQPQHFGDGTRLSIL.

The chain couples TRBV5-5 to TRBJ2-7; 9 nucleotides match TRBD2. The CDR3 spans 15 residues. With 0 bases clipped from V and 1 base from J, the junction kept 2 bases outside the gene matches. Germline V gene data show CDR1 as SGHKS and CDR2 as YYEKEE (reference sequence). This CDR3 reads CASSLALAGSYEQYF. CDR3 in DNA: TGTGCCAGCAGCTTGGCGCTAGCGGGGTCCTACGAGCAGTACTTC.

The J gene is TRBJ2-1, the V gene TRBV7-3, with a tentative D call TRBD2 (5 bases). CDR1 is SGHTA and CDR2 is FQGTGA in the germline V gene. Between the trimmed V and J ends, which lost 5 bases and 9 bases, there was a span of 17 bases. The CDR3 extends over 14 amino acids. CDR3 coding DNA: TGTGCCAGCAGCAACCGCTCCGGGGTCAGTGAGCAGTTCTTC. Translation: CASSNRSGVSEQFF.

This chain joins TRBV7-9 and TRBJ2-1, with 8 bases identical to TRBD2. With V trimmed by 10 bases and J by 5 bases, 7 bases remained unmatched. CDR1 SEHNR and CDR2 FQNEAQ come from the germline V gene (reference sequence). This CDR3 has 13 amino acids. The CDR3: CATTSGANNEQFF. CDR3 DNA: TGTGCCACCACTAGCGGAGCTAACAATGAGCAGTTCTTC.

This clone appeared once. The CDR3 here is CASSARDRRYTEAFF. The CDR3 coding sequence is TGTGCCAGCAGCGCCCGGGACAGGAGATACACTGAAGCTTTCTTT. The gene calls are TRBV7-9 and TRBJ1-1, with 8 bases lining up with TRBD1. The CDR3 consists of 15 residues. The germline CDR1 and CDR2 sequences are SEHNR and FQNEAQ (reference sequence). Germline trimming cut 5 bases from V and 3 bases from J; bases unmatched to any gene: 8.

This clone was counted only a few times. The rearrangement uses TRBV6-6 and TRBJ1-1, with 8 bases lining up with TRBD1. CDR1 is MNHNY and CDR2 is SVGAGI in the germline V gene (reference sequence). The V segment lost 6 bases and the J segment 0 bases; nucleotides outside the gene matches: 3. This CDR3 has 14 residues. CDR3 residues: CASSRTGLNTEAFF. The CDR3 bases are TGTGCCAGCAGCCGGACAGGGCTGAACACTGAAGCTTTCTTT.

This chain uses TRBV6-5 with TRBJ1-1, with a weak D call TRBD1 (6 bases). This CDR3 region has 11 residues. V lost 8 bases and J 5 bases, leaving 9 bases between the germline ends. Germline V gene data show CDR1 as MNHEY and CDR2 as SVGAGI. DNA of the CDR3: TGTGCCAGCGGGAGGGGGACTGAAGCTTTCTTT. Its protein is CASGRGTEAFF.

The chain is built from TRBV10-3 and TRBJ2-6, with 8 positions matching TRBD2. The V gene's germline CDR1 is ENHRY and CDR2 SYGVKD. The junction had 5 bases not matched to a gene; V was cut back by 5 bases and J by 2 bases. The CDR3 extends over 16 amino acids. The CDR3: CAISSGLAAGANVLTF. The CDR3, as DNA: TGTGCCATCAGTTCCGGACTAGCTGCTGGGGCCAACGTCCTGACTTTC.

CDR3 in amino acids: CASEKTRDSLYGYTF. Written as DNA, the CDR3 is TGTGCCAGTGAGAAGACCCGAGACAGTCTATATGGCTACACCTTC. The rearrangement uses TRBV19 and TRBJ1-2; D is possibly TRBD1 (5 bases). This CDR3 is built from 15 residues. V was trimmed by 8 bases and J by 5 bases, leaving 21 bases between them. Germline V gene lookup returns CDR1 LNHDA and CDR2 SQIVND (reference sequence). The whole variable domain, filled in from reference TRBV19 and TRBJ1-2, reads DGGITQSPKYLFRKEGQNVTLSCEQNLNHDAMYWYRQDPGQGLRLIYYSQIVNDFQKGDIAEGYSVSREKKESFPLTVTSAQKNPTAFYLCASEKTRDSLYGYTFGSGTRLTVV.

The CDR3 loop reads CASSLGGQLNYEQYF. In nucleotides, the CDR3 is TGTGCCAGCAGCTTAGGGGGACAGTTAAACTACGAGCAGTACTTC. V and J are TRBV7-2 and TRBJ2-7, with TRBD1 matching over 7 bases. The CDR3 has 15 amino acids. CDR1 is SGHTA and CDR2 is FQGNSA in the germline V gene. V was pared by 1 base and J by 3 bases, with 6 bases of the junction left unmatched.

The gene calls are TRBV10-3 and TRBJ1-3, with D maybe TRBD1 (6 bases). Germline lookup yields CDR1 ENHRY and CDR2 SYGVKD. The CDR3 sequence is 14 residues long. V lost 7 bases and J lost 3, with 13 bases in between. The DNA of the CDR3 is TGTGCCATCATGGGGGGGCCAGTTGGAAACACCATATATTTT. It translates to CAIMGGPVGNTIYF.

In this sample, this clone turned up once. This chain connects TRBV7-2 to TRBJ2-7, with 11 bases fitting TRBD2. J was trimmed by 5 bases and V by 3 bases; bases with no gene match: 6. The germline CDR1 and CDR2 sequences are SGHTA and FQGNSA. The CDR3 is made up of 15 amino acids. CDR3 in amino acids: CASSFIAGGQDEQYF. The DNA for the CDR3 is TGTGCCAGCAGCTTTATAGCGGGGGGGCAGGACGAGCAGTACTTC.

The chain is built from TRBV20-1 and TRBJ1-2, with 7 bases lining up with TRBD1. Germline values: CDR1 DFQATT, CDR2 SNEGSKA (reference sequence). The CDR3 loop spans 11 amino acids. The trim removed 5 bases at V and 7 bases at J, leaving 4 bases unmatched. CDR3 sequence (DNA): TGCAGTGCTCGAAACAGGGGTGGCTACACCTTC. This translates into CSARNRGGYTF.

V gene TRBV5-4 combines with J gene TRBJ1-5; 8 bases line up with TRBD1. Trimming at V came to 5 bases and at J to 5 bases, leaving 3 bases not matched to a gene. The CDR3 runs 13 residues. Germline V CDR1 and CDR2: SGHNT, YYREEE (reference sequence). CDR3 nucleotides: TGTGCCAGCAGACTGGACAGGGATCAGCCCCAGCATTTT. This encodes CASRLDRDQPQHF.

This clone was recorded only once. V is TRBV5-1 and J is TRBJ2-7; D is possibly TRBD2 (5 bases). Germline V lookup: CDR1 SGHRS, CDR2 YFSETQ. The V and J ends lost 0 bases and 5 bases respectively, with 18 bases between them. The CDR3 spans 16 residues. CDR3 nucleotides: TGCGCCAGCAGCTTGGAGCGGACCCTGATCATCCACGAGCAGTACTTC. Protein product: CASSLERTLIIHEQYF.

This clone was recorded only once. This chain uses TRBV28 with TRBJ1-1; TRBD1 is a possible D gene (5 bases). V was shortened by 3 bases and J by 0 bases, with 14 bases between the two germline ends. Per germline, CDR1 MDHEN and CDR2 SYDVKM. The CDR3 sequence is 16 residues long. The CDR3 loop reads CASSLIGVGLNTEAFF. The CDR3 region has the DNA TGTGCCAGCAGTTTGATAGGGGTAGGATTGAACACTGAAGCTTTCTTT.